These 24 T cell receptor beta chains were all obtained from the same sample, sequenced in a study of vaccination and CD4 T cells after COVID-19. As for treatment: approximately nine-day PBMC culture with coronavirus spike peptide pools or control peptides (ViraFEST assay). The Oncomine TCR Beta short-read assay sequenced DNA from cultured CD4+ T cells. TCRdb independently ran MiXCR on the PCR reads; one entry per CDR3 protein. Altogether about 20,000 distinct CDR3 sequences are present, 52% being singletons, with the ten largest covering nearly 7.5%. These receptors lack a known antigen. Sequenced input: CD4+ T cells from blood, cultured in vitro. Receptors were obtained from a human donor who had recovered from COVID-19.

CDR3 nucleotides: TGTGCCAGCAGCTTAGTAGACAGGACTTCACCCCTCCACTTT. This codes for CASSLVDRTSPLHF. This rearrangement joins TRBV7-8 to TRBJ1-6; TRBD1 might be the D (6 bases). Trimming cost V 1 base and J 9 bases, with 10 bases left between them. Germline loops: CDR1 SGHVS, CDR2 FQNEAQ. This CDR3 is 14 amino acids long.

This clonotype was observed a handful of times. The rearrangement links TRBV12-3 or TRBV12-4 to TRBJ1-2; 9 nucleotides align to TRBD1. The CDR3 has 13 amino acids. The ends lost 4 bases at V and 8 bases at J; junction bases unmatched: 5. The CDR3, as DNA: TGTGCCAGCAGTTGGGGACAGGGTGGAGGCTACACCTTC. This encodes CASSWGQGGGYTF.

V and J are TRBV10-1 and TRBJ2-7; tentatively, D is TRBD2 (6 bases). The CDR3 contains 12 residues. V was trimmed by 4 bases and J by 3 bases, leaving 7 bases between them. Germline CDR1 WNHNN, CDR2 SYGVQD (reference sequence). The DNA of the CDR3 is TGCGCCAGCAGTGCCGGGGGCTACGAGCAGTACTTC. This sequence encodes CASSAGGYEQYF.

The chain combines TRBV20-1 with TRBJ2-7; perhaps TRBD1 as D (5 bases). V lost 1 base to trimming and J lost 3 bases, with 13 bases between them. The CDR3 contains 14 residues. CDR1 and CDR2 (germline): DFQATT, SNEGSKA (reference sequence). The chain's CDR3 is CSARVQGSNYEQYF. CDR3 DNA sequence: TGCAGTGCTAGAGTCCAGGGTTCTAACTACGAGCAGTACTTC.

The chain has TRBV4-1 and TRBJ2-5; 9 nucleotides agree with TRBD2. CDR1 and CDR2 from the germline V gene are MGHRA and YSYEKL. V lost 4 bases and J lost 4; bases outside the gene matches: 4. CDR3 length equals 14 residues. Here the CDR3 reads CASSLAGELETQYF. The CDR3 DNA follows: TGCGCCAGCAGCCTAGCGGGGGAGCTAGAGACCCAGTACTTC.

The gene calls are TRBV19 and TRBJ2-3; either TRBD1 or TRBD2 may fit D (6 bases each). CDR1 LNHDA and CDR2 SQIVND come from the germline V gene (reference sequence). The length of the CDR3 is 18 residues. Trimming removed 5 bases from V and 5 bases from J, with 26 bases in between. Here the CDR3 reads CASSPTPRGAYIVDTQYF. In DNA, the CDR3 is TGTGCCAGTAGTCCTACCCCGAGGGGGGCGTATATAGTAGATACGCAGTATTTT. The variable domain in full, with the rest retrieved from reference TRBV19 and TRBJ2-3, is DGGITQSPKYLFRKEGQNVTLSCEQNLNHDAMYWYRQDPGQGLRLIYYSQIVNDFQKGDIAEGYSVSREKKESFPLTVTSAQKNPTAFYLCASSPTPRGAYIVDTQYFGPGTRLTVL.

The chain is built from TRBV19 and TRBJ1-1; TRBD1 might be the D (5 bases). CDR1 and CDR2 (germline): LNHDA, SQIVND (reference sequence). Trimming shortened V by 1 base and J by 0 bases, and 12 bases separated the two germline ends. There are 16 residues in the CDR3. The CDR3 DNA sequence: TGTGCCAGTAGTATAGGGGGACGCAACATGAACACTGAAGCTTTCTTT. It specifies CASSIGGRNMNTEAFF.

The J gene is TRBJ2-3, the V gene TRBV28; TRBD2 matches at 9 bases. Per the germline V gene, CDR1 is MDHEN and CDR2 is SYDVKM. The CDR3 is 15 residues long. V lost 5 bases, J lost 0 bases, and 3 bases stayed unmatched. Here the CDR3 reads CASSMTSGSTDTQYF. The DNA for the CDR3 is TGTGCCAGCAGTATGACTAGCGGTAGCACAGATACGCAGTATTTT.

This clonotype turned up a few times. V usage is TRBV19 and J usage is TRBJ2-2; D is ambiguous. Trimming shortened V by 3 bases and J by 7 bases, and 9 bases separated the two germline ends. Germline lookup yields CDR1 LNHDA and CDR2 SQIVND (reference sequence). The CDR3 spans 13 residues. In nucleotides, the CDR3 is TGTGCCAGTAGTATCCCAGTGGGCGGGGAGCTGTTTTTT. Translation: CASSIPVGGELFF.

This clonotype was detected only a few times. J is TRBJ2-5 and V is TRBV6-1, with 10 bases that match TRBD1. V lost 8 bases and J lost 1; bases outside the gene matches: 7. The CDR3 is 15 residues long. Germline-derived CDR1 and CDR2 are MNHNS and SASEGT. CDR3 protein: CASRPRTGGQETQYF. As DNA, the CDR3 is TGTGCCAGCCGACCCCGGACAGGGGGCCAAGAGACCCAGTACTTC.

A few counts support this clonotype. The V and J genes are TRBV6-1 and TRBJ1-2; D may be TRBD1 (5 bases). This CDR3 region has 14 residues. V dropped 6 bases and J dropped 7 bases, with 18 bases sitting between them. Germline V lookup: CDR1 MNHNS, CDR2 SASEGT. This chain's CDR3 is CASRPPGSAFGYTF. The DNA for the CDR3 is TGTGCCAGCAGGCCCCCAGGGTCCGCGTTTGGCTACACCTTC.

This clonotype showed up just a few times. V gene TRBV2 combines with J gene TRBJ1-2, with a possible D match to TRBD1 (6 bases). V lost 6 bases, J lost 1 base, and 12 bases lay in between. CDR3 size: 14 residues. CDR1 and CDR2 from the germline V gene are SNHLY and FYNNEI. CDR3 loop: CASSGLQGNYGYTF. In DNA form, the CDR3 reads TGTGCCAGCAGCGGCTTACAGGGTAACTATGGCTACACCTTC.

The rearrangement joins TRBV6-1 to TRBJ1-5; D might be TRBD1 (6 bases). The CDR3 runs 13 residues. The V and J ends lost 4 bases and 5 bases respectively, with 9 bases between them. Germline CDR1 reads MNHNS; CDR2 reads SASEGT. CDR3 sequence (DNA): TGTGCCAGCAGTGGGACAGTTTATCAGCCCCAGCATTTT. Its translation is CASSGTVYQPQHF.

V and J are TRBV28 and TRBJ2-3, with 11 bases matching TRBD1. The CDR3 consists of 13 residues. Germline V CDR1 and CDR2: MDHEN, SYDVKM. V was pared by 11 bases and J by 2 bases, with 3 bases of the junction left unmatched. CDR3 bases: TGTGCCGGGACAGGGGGGAACACAGATACGCAGTATTTT. Protein sequence: CAGTGGNTDTQYF. The full variable domain, rest sourced from reference TRBV28 and TRBJ2-3, is DVKVTQSSRYLVKRTGEKVFLECVQDMDHENMFWYRQDPGLGLRLIYFSYDVKMKEKGDIPEGYSVSREKKERFSLILESASTNQTSMYLCAGTGGNTDTQYFGPGTRLTVL.

The count of this clonotype is one. The chain has TRBV20-1 and TRBJ2-6, with D perhaps matching TRBD1 (6 bases). The CDR3 has 15 amino acids. Per germline, CDR1 DFQATT and CDR2 SNEGSKA (reference sequence). Trimming cost V 6 bases and J 3 bases, with 15 bases left between them. CDR3 bases: TGCAGTGCCAGGACAGCTACCCTTGGGGCCAACGTCCTGACTTTC. Amino acid sequence: CSARTATLGANVLTF.

This chain joins TRBV28 and TRBJ1-1, with D unresolved. The V and J ends lost 3 bases and 6 bases respectively, with 8 bases between them. This CDR3 region has 12 residues. CDR1 and CDR2 (germline): MDHEN, SYDVKM. The CDR3 is CASSLEWPEAFF. CDR3 sequence (DNA): TGTGCCAGCAGTTTGGAGTGGCCTGAAGCTTTCTTT.

The chain combines TRBV28 with TRBJ1-5, with D tentatively TRBD1 (5 bases). The ends were cut back, 2 bases at V and 7 bases at J, with 9 bases in the middle. The CDR3 totals 13 residues. Germline CDR1 and CDR2: MDHEN and SYDVKM. CDR3 sequence (DNA): TGTGCCAGCAGTTTACAGGGAACACAGCCCCAGCATTTT. Protein: CASSLQGTQPQHF.

The chain couples TRBV12-5 to TRBJ1-1, with unresolved D. Germline values: CDR1 LGHNT, CDR2 FRNRAP. Between the trimmed V and J ends, which lost 5 bases and 2 bases, there was a span of 12 bases. The CDR3 is made up of 14 amino acids. CDR3 in amino acids: CASGPAEFNTEAFF. The CDR3 coding sequence is TGTGCTAGTGGTCCCGCCGAATTCAACACTGAAGCTTTCTTT.

Only a few counts were recorded for this clonotype. V usage is TRBV20-1 and J usage is TRBJ1-5; D gene unclear. This CDR3 is 14 amino acids long. Deletions cut 6 bases from V and 0 bases from J, with 12 bases between. Germline CDR1 reads DFQATT; CDR2 reads SNEGSKA (reference sequence). The CDR3 bases are TGCAGTGCCCCACCGCGCAGTAGCAATCAGCCCCAGCATTTT. Residues: CSAPPRSSNQPQHF.

The chain carries TRBV6-1 and TRBJ2-1; no clear D. V was shortened by 1 base and J by 10 bases, with 11 bases between the two germline ends. The germline V gene has CDR1 MNHNS and CDR2 SASEGT. The CDR3 length is 13 residues. CDR3 sequence (DNA): TGTGCCAGCAGTGAAGGCAGGATAGGGGAGCAGTTCTTC. This gives the protein CASSEGRIGEQFF.

This clonotype was seen more than once but under ten times. The chain joins TRBV10-3 to TRBJ1-1; D is perhaps TRBD1 (5 bases). The V gene lost 6 bases and the J gene lost 3 bases, with 11 bases spanning the gap. The CDR3 has 13 residues. CDR1 is ENHRY, CDR2 SYGVKD, per germline. In DNA form, the CDR3 reads TGTGCCATCAGAAGTGGGGCCGACACTGAAGCTTTCTTT. This encodes CAIRSGADTEAFF.

The chain has TRBV7-9 and TRBJ1-5, with D tentatively TRBD1 (5 bases). Trimming pared 5 bases from V and 1 base from J, leaving 12 bases between. The germline CDR1 and CDR2 sequences are SEHNR and FQNEAQ (reference sequence). This CDR3 spans 15 amino acids. The CDR3 protein is CASSDNRDSNQPQHF. CDR3 DNA: TGTGCCAGCAGCGACAACCGGGACAGCAATCAGCCCCAGCATTTT.

This clonotype has more than one count but fewer than ten. This chain links TRBV20-1 with TRBJ1-5; 8 bases are a match to TRBD1. V was clipped by 0 bases and J by 2 bases; unmatched bases: 9. Looked up from germline, CDR1 is DFQATT and CDR2 is SNEGSKA (reference sequence). This CDR3 contains 17 residues. This CDR3 is CSARDPRTGKGNQPQHF. CDR3 sequence (DNA): TGCAGTGCTAGAGACCCTAGGACAGGGAAGGGCAATCAGCCCCAGCATTTT.

This clonotype was counted between two and nine times. The chain uses TRBV19 and TRBJ1-1; D possibly corresponds to TRBD1 (6 bases). Germline-derived CDR1 and CDR2 are LNHDA and SQIVND (reference sequence). The CDR3 has 14 residues. V lost 8 bases, J lost 5 bases, and 18 bases lay in between. CDR3 protein: CASAKGGSWTEAFF. The CDR3 DNA is TGTGCCAGTGCCAAGGGGGGCTCTTGGACTGAAGCTTTCTTT. Complete variable domain (other parts from reference TRBV19 and TRBJ1-1): DGGITQSPKYLFRKEGQNVTLSCEQNLNHDAMYWYRQDPGQGLRLIYYSQIVNDFQKGDIAEGYSVSREKKESFPLTVTSAQKNPTAFYLCASAKGGSWTEAFFGQGTRLTVV.